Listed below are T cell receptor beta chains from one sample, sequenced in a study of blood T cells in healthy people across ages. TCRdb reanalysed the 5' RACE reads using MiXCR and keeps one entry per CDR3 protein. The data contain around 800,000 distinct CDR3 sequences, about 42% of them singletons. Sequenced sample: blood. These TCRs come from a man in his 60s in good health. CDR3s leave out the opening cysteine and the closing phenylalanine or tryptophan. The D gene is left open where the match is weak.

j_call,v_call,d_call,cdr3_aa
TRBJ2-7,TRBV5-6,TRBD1,ASRAGTGRNYEQY
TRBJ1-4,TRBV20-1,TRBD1,SALRQGFNEKLF
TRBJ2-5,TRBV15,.,ATSLGGARGEQY
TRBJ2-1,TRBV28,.,ASSLYSAIGEQF
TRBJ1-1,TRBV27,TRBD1,ASSAGTAQADMNTEAF
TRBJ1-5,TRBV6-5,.,ASYDGLQPQH
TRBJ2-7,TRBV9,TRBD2,ASSPTGGGLAYEQY
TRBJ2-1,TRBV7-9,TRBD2,ASSFGGAGGEQF
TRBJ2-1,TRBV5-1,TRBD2,ASSPSSGGRGYNEQF
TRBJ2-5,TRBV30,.,AWSVSLQETQY
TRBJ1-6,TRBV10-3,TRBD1,AIRGDSLNSPLH
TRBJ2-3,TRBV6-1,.,ASRPNGFRTSTDTQY
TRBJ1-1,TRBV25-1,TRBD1,ASRPTGGGTEAF
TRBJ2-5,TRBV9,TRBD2,ASSLGLAGVEETQY
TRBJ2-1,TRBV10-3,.,AISEGVDEQF
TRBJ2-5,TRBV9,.,ASNRGRIKETQY
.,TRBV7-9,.,ASSLGERTQF
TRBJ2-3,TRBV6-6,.,ASMEGGGTDTQY
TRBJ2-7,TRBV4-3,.,ASSQDAQSNSYEQY
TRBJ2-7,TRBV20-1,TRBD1,SARARDRGEREQY
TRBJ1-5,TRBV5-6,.,ASSSMTQGFGNQPQH
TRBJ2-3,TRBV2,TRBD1,ASREAGQGSPDTQY
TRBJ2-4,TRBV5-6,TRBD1,ASSPQTGGNIQY
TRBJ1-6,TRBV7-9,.,ASSLRDAPGSPLH
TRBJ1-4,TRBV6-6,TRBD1,ASSYSYQGGTEKLF
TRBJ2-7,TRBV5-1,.,ASSPGAALSFLYEQY
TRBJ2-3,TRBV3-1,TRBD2,ASSQLAGNTDTQY
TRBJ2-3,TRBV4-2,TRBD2,ASSQDRAGGGTQY
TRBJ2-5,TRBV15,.,ATSRDRDGPTETQY
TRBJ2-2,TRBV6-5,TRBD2,ASRFLTSGGNTGELF
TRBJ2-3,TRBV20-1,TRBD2,STPSTSGTADTQY
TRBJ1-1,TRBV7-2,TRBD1,ASSPQYLTGRAF
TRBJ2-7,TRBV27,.,ASSSGHPYNEQY